A single sample gave rise to the 26 T cell receptor beta chains below, sequenced in a study of early T cells in non-severe SARS-CoV-2 infection. TCRdb re-called the 5' RACE reads with MiXCR, one entry per CDR3 protein. The repertoire includes more than 50,000 distinct CDR3 sequences, roughly an eighth of them detected once, and 7.5% to 10% sits in the top ten. Sequencing was performed on whole blood. Every receptor here comes from an adult who was a healthcare worker with PCR-confirmed SARS-CoV-2 infection or an uninfected control (not recorded which).

V gene TRBV24-1 combines with J gene TRBJ2-2, with 7 bases fitting TRBD1. After removal of 7 bases from V and 5 bases from J, the junction contained 3 bases not matched to a gene. CDR3 size: 13 residues. The germline CDR1 and CDR2 sequences are KGHDR and SFDVKD. CDR3 protein: CATREQGTGELFF. The CDR3 region has the DNA TGTGCCACCAGAGAACAGGGGACCGGGGAGCTGTTTTTT.

The J gene is TRBJ2-4, the V gene TRBV4-3; possible D gene TRBD1, 6 bases. Between the trimmed V and J ends, which lost 0 bases and 6 bases, there was a span of 15 bases. The germline gives CDR1 LGHNA, CDR2 YSLEER. This CDR3 has 16 amino acids. The CDR3 loop is CASSQDLARGGNIQYF. CDR3 sequence (DNA): TGCGCCAGCAGCCAAGATCTTGCCAGGGGCGGAAACATTCAGTACTTC.

A word on this clonotype: The germline gene is not matched at one end of the junction; a read error may be the cause. The chain couples TRBV20-1 to TRBJ1-1, with a weak D call TRBD1 (5 bases). Germline V gene data show CDR1 as DFQATT and CDR2 as SNEGSKA (reference sequence). This CDR3 has 14 amino acids. The CDR3 bases are TGCAGTGCTAGAGACCCGACAGCCAACACTGTAGCTTTCTTT. Its protein product is CSARDPTANTVAFF.

This clonotype was seen repeatedly, ten times or more. The chain employs TRBV6-5 and TRBJ2-2; D is perhaps TRBD1 (5 bases). The CDR3 covers 12 residues. CDR1 is MNHEY, CDR2 SVGAGI, per germline. V lost 7 bases and J 6 bases, leaving 9 bases between the germline ends. The CDR3 DNA reads as TGTGCCAGCACGTCAGGGCCCGGGGAGCTGTTTTTT. Protein product: CASTSGPGELFF.

The chain combines TRBV10-3 with TRBJ2-3; 8 nucleotides match TRBD1. The length of the CDR3 is 11 residues. V was clipped by 11 bases and J by 7 bases; unmatched bases: 5. Germline V lookup: CDR1 ENHRY, CDR2 SYGVKD. CDR3 region: CAVGQGHTQYF. CDR3 nucleotide sequence: TGTGCCGTTGGACAGGGCCATACGCAGTATTTT.

This clonotype has a count of ten or more. The chain employs TRBV28 and TRBJ1-1; no clear D. The germline V and J ends were trimmed by 2 bases and 6 bases, with 7 bases remaining between them. The CDR3 is made up of 12 amino acids. CDR1 and CDR2 from the germline V gene are MDHEN and SYDVKM. CDR3 protein: CASSLQSSEAFF. The CDR3, as DNA: TGTGCCAGCAGTTTACAGTCCTCTGAAGCTTTCTTT.

A few counts support this clonotype. V gene TRBV12-3 or TRBV12-4 combines with J gene TRBJ1-2; D is possibly TRBD1 (6 bases). The CDR3 loop spans 14 amino acids. Trimming removed 5 bases at V and 4 bases at J, with 14 bases between. CDR3 sequence: CASSPLDRTYGYTF. The DNA for the CDR3 is TGTGCCAGCAGTCCCTTGGACAGAACCTATGGCTACACCTTC.

This clonotype was counted at least ten times. This chain joins TRBV6-6 and TRBJ1-2, with D unresolved. CDR3 length: 15 amino acids. Trimming took off 4 bases at V and 3 bases at J, with 15 bases between the two ends. Germline assignment: CDR1 MNHNY and CDR2 SVGAGI (reference sequence). CDR3: CASSFSGRGYYGYTF. In DNA form, the CDR3 reads TGTGCCAGCAGTTTCTCTGGACGGGGATACTATGGCTACACCTTC.

This clonotype was seen ten or more times. J is TRBJ2-3 and V is TRBV7-6, with 12 nucleotides matching TRBD1. After removal of 0 bases from V and 6 bases from J, the junction contained 4 bases not matched to a gene. CDR1 is SGHVS, CDR2 FNYEAQ, per germline. This CDR3 region has 16 residues. CDR3 nucleotide sequence: TGTGCCAGCAGCTTAGCGTTAGGGACAGGGGGCGATACGCAGTATTTT. Translated, it gives CASSLALGTGGDTQYF. The complete variable domain, with remaining parts taken from reference TRBV7-6 and TRBJ2-3, reads GAGVSQSPRYKVTKRGQDVALRCDPISGHVSLYWYRQALGQGPEFLTYFNYEAQQDKSGLPNDRFSAERPEGSISTLTIQRTEQRDSAMYRCASSLALGTGGDTQYFGPGTRLTVL.

This clonotype has a handful of counts. The chain uses TRBV9 and TRBJ2-3; D is ambiguous. CDR1 is SGDLS and CDR2 is YYNGEE in the germline V gene. V was shortened by 1 base and J by 2 bases, with 11 bases between the two germline ends. The CDR3 loop spans 15 amino acids. The CDR3 DNA reads TGTGCCAGCAGCGTATTCGTGACGCCCACAGATACGCAGTATTTT. Translating gives CASSVFVTPTDTQYF. Full variable domain (rest looked up from reference TRBV9 and TRBJ2-3): DSGVTQTPKHLITATGQRVTLRCSPRSGDLSVYWYQQSLDQGLQFLIQYYNGEERAKGNILERFSAQQFPDLHSELNLSSLELGDSALYFCASSVFVTPTDTQYFGPGTRLTVL.

This clonotype was seen many times. J is TRBJ2-4 and V is TRBV28; D not certain. Germline CDR1 MDHEN, CDR2 SYDVKM. V gave up 5 bases and J gave up 7 bases, with 15 bases separating them. The CDR3 loop spans 14 amino acids. CDR3 DNA: TGTGCCAGCAGTCCCCTAATCGAACTGAACATTCAGTACTTC. It is translated as CASSPLIELNIQYF.

The table lists this clonotype with many counts. This rearrangement joins TRBV15 to TRBJ1-4; D is unresolved. The CDR3 is made up of 11 amino acids. Looked up from germline, CDR1 is LNHNV and CDR2 is YYDKDF (reference sequence). The CDR3 nucleotides are TGTGCTGCGAAGGGAAATGAAAAACTGTTTTTT. Residues: CAAKGNEKLFF.

The CDR3 loop is CASKDRGSGAKNIQYF. As DNA, the CDR3 is TGCGCCAGCAAGGACAGAGGGAGTGGGGCCAAAAACATTCAGTACTTC. V usage is TRBV4-1 and J usage is TRBJ2-4; tentative D call: TRBD1 (6 bases). V was cut by 7 bases and J by 1 base, with 17 bases left in between. Germline CDR1 reads MGHRA; CDR2 reads YSYEKL. CDR3 length: 16 amino acids.

Ten or more counts support this clonotype. The chain combines TRBV27 with TRBJ2-3; D is perhaps TRBD1 (6 bases). Between the trimmed V and J ends, which lost 2 bases and 3 bases, there was a span of 12 bases. The V gene's germline CDR1 is MNHEY and CDR2 SMNVEV (reference sequence). The CDR3 has 15 amino acids. This CDR3 reads CASSLGSRGTDTQYF. DNA for the CDR3: TGTGCCAGCAGTTTAGGTAGCAGGGGTACAGATACGCAGTATTTT.

The DNA of the CDR3 is TGTGCCAGCAGTTCAAACCTAAGGACGGGGGACTATGGCTACACCTTC. It is translated as CASSSNLRTGDYGYTF. The V and J genes are TRBV11-2 and TRBJ1-2, with a weak D call TRBD1 (5 bases). Trimming stripped 6 bases from V and 3 bases from J, with 20 bases between. CDR1 is SGHAT and CDR2 is FQNNGV in the germline V gene. This CDR3 spans 16 amino acids.

The chain joins TRBV19 to TRBJ2-3, with D hard to call. Germline V gene data show CDR1 as LNHDA and CDR2 as SQIVND (reference sequence). V lost 1 base and J lost 5, with 10 bases in between. The CDR3 runs 14 residues. DNA for the CDR3: TGTGCCAGTAGTATAGGGCCCCTCGGAGATACGCAGTATTTT. This gives the protein CASSIGPLGDTQYF.

This clonotype was found many times. The chain carries TRBV4-3 and TRBJ2-3; 11 bases line up with TRBD1. Per germline, CDR1 LGHNA and CDR2 YSLEER. V lost 1 base and J lost 1; bases outside the gene matches: 4. The CDR3 runs to 17 residues. In DNA form, the CDR3 reads TGCGCCAGCAGCCAAGGGACAGGGGGCGATGGCACAGATACGCAGTATTTT. Encoded protein: CASSQGTGGDGTDTQYF.

The chain is built from TRBV12-3 or TRBV12-4 and TRBJ1-6, with D unresolved. This CDR3 has 15 residues. V lost 2 bases to trimming and J lost 2 bases, with 7 bases between them. The DNA for the CDR3 is TGTGCCAGCAGTTTAAATTCTGCCTATAATTCACCCCTCCACTTT. As protein: CASSLNSAYNSPLHF.

The chain recombines TRBV4-1 with TRBJ1-3; no firm D call. CDR3 length: 16 amino acids. Germline V gives CDR1 MGHRA, CDR2 YSYEKL. Trimming took 0 bases from V and 4 from J, leaving 13 bases between them. CDR3 residues: CASSQEGMPAGNTIYF. Here the CDR3 DNA reads TGCGCCAGCAGCCAAGAAGGGATGCCGGCCGGAAACACCATATATTTT.

The V call is TRBV7-6, the J call TRBJ2-5, with D perhaps TRBD1 (5 bases). The CDR3 is 13 residues long. The germline V gene has CDR1 SGHVS and CDR2 FNYEAQ. The V gene lost 5 bases and the J gene lost 6 bases, with 13 bases spanning the gap. The CDR3 here is CASSPRQGQTQYF. The DNA of the CDR3 is TGTGCCAGCAGCCCCCGGCAGGGTCAGACCCAGTACTTC.

V usage is TRBV7-3 and J usage is TRBJ1-1; D remains unclear. The CDR3 is made up of 13 amino acids. The germline V gene has CDR1 SGHTA and CDR2 FQGTGA. V was pared by 1 base and J by 3 bases, with 6 bases between. The CDR3 spells CASSLNSYTEAFF. CDR3 bases: TGTGCCAGCAGCTTAAACAGTTACACTGAAGCTTTCTTT.

The CDR3: CASSLMSGGNQPQHF. Here the CDR3 DNA reads TGTGCCAGCAGTTTAATGTCTGGGGGCAATCAGCCCCAGCATTTT. This rearrangement joins TRBV27 to TRBJ1-5, with no clear D. V dropped 2 bases and J dropped 2 bases, with 10 bases sitting between them. Germline CDR1 is MNHEY and CDR2 is SMNVEV (reference sequence). This CDR3 comprises 15 residues.

There are a few counts of this clonotype. This chain connects TRBV3-2 to TRBJ2-1; the table's D gene call, TRBD1, was not cross checked with the DNA. TRBV3-2 is a pseudogene. The CDR3 spans 13 residues. For the CDR3, the DNA is TGTGCCAGCAGTCGCTCGGGGCAGGGTGAGCAGTTCTTC. It is translated as CASSRSGQGEQFF.

Comment on this clonotype: Since a much larger clone is just one base distant, this may be a read error. The chain uses TRBV3-1 and TRBJ2-2; 9 bases map to TRBD2. The CDR3 loop spans 16 amino acids. Per the germline V gene, CDR1 is LGHDT and CDR2 is YNNKEL (reference sequence). CDR3 nucleotide sequence: TGTGCCAGCAGCCACTATAGCGGGGGCGGCACCGGGGAGCTGCTTTTT. The encoded protein is CASSHYSGGGTGELLF.

The gene calls are TRBV2 and TRBJ2-3; 10 bases are a match to TRBD2. Germline V gene sequence: CDR1 SNHLY, CDR2 FYNNEI. V lost 5 bases and J lost 7; bases outside the gene matches: 9. The CDR3 is 15 residues long. The CDR3 loop is CASSPSGRAMNTQYF. CDR3 nucleotide sequence: TGTGCCAGCAGTCCAAGCGGGAGGGCCATGAATACGCAGTATTTT.

This clonotype was recorded many times. The chain links TRBV7-8 to TRBJ1-1, with 9 bases fitting TRBD1. This CDR3 spans 17 amino acids. Germline V gives CDR1 SGHVS, CDR2 FQNEAQ. V gave up 5 bases and J gave up 5 bases; unmatched junction bases: 15. The CDR3 region is CASSLRPTTGTGTEAFF. The CDR3 nucleotides read TGTGCCAGCAGCCTAAGACCTACCACCGGGACAGGGACTGAAGCTTTCTTT.